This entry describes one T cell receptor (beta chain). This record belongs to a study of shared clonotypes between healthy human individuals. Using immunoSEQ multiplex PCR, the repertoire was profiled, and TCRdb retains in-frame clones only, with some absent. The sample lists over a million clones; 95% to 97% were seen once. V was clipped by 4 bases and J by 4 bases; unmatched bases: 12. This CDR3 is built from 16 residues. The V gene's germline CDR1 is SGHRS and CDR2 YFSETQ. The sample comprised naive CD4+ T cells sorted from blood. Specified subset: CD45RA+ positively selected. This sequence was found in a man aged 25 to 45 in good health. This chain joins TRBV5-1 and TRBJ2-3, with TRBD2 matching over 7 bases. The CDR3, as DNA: TGCGCCAGCAGCCTGGATAACCGACTAGCCCCAGATACGCAGTATTTT. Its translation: CASSLDNRLAPDTQYF.